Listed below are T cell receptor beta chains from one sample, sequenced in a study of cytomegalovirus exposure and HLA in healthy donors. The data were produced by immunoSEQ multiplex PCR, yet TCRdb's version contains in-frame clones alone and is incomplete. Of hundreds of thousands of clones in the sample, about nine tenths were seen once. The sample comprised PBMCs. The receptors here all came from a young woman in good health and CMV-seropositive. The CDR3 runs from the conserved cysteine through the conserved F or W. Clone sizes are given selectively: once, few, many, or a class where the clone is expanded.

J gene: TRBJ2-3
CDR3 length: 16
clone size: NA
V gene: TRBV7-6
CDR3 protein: CASSQKGGGLTDTQYF

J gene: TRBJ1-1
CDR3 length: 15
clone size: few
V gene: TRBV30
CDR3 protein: CAWTRLGGLDTEAFF

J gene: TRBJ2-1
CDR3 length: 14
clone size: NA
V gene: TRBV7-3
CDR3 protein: CASSVGNYGPGVFF

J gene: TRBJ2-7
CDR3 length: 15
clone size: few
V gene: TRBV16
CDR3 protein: CASSLRAGGPYEQYF

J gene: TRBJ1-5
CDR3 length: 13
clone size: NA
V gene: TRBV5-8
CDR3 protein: CASSLHRNQPQHF

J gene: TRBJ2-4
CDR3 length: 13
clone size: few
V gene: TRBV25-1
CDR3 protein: CASSARAKNIQYF

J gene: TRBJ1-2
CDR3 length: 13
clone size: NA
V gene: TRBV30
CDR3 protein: CAWSVQGSGGYTF

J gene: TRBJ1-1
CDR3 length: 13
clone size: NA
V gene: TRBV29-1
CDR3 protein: CSVDSMQGTEAFF

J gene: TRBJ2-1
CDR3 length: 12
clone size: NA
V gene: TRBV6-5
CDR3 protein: CASSYTGGEQFF

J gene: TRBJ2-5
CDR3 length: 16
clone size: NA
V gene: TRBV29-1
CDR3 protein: CSVNDRGQGAFETQYF

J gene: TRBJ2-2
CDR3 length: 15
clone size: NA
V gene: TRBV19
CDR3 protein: CASSIIFSNTGELFF

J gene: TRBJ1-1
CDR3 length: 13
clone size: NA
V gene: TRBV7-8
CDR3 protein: CASSRDRNTEAFF

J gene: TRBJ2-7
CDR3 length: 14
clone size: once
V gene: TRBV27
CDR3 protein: CASSLRVPGDEQYF

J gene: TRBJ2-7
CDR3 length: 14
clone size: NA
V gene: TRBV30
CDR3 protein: CAWTPPGLAGEQYF

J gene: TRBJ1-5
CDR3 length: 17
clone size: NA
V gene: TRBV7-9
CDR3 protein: CASSLGQGVIAGQPQHF

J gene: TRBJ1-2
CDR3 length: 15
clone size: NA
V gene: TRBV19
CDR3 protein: CASSTGGSLGIGYTF

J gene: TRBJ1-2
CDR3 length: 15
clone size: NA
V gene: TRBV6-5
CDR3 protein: CASSSMIPRDIGYTF

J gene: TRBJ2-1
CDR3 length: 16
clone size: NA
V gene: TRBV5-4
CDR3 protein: CASSLARTGFGNEQFF

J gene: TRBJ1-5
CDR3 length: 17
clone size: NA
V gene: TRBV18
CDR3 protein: CASSPLPGQQLDWPQHF

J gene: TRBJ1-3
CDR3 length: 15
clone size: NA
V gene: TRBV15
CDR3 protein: CATSRDRAAGNTIYF

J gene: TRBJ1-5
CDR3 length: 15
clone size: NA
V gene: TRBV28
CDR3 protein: CASSPTGGNNQPQHF

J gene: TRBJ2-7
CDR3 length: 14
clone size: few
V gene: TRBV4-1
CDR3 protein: CASSHRQGPYEQYF

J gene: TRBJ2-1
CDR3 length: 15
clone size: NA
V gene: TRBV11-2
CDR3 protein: CASRPGTSGTNEQFF

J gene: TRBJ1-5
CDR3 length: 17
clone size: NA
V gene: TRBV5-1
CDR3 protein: CASSLRGRPTFNQPQHF

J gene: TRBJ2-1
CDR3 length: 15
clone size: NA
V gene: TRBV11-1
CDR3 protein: CASSPMGLFYNEQFF

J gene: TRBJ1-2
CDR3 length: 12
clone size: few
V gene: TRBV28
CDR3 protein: CASENRGKGYTF

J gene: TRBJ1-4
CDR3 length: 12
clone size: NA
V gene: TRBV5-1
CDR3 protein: CASSGTDEKLFF

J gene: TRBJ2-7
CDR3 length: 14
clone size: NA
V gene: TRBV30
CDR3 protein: CAAEGKSFVHEQYF

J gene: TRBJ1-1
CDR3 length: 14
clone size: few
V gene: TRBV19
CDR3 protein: CASSMGAVNTEAFF

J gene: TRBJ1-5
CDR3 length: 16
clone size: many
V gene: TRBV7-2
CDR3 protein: CASSFSESHSNQPQHF

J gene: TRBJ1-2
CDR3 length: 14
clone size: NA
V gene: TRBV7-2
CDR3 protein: CASSLGQGVGGYTF

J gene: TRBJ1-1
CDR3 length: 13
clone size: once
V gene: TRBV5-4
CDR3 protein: CASSLDRNTEAFF

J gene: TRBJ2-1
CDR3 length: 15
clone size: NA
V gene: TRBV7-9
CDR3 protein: CASSLEGGVYNEQFF

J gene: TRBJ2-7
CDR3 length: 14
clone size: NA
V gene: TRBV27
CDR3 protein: CASSYGTRSYEQYF

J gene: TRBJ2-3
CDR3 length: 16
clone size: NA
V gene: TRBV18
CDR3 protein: CASSSPGQGFTDTQYF

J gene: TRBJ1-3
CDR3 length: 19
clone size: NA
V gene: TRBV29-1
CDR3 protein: CSVLLPMDSRSPSGNTIYF

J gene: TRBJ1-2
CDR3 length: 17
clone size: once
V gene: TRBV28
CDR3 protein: CASSSSLGTSRGYGYTF